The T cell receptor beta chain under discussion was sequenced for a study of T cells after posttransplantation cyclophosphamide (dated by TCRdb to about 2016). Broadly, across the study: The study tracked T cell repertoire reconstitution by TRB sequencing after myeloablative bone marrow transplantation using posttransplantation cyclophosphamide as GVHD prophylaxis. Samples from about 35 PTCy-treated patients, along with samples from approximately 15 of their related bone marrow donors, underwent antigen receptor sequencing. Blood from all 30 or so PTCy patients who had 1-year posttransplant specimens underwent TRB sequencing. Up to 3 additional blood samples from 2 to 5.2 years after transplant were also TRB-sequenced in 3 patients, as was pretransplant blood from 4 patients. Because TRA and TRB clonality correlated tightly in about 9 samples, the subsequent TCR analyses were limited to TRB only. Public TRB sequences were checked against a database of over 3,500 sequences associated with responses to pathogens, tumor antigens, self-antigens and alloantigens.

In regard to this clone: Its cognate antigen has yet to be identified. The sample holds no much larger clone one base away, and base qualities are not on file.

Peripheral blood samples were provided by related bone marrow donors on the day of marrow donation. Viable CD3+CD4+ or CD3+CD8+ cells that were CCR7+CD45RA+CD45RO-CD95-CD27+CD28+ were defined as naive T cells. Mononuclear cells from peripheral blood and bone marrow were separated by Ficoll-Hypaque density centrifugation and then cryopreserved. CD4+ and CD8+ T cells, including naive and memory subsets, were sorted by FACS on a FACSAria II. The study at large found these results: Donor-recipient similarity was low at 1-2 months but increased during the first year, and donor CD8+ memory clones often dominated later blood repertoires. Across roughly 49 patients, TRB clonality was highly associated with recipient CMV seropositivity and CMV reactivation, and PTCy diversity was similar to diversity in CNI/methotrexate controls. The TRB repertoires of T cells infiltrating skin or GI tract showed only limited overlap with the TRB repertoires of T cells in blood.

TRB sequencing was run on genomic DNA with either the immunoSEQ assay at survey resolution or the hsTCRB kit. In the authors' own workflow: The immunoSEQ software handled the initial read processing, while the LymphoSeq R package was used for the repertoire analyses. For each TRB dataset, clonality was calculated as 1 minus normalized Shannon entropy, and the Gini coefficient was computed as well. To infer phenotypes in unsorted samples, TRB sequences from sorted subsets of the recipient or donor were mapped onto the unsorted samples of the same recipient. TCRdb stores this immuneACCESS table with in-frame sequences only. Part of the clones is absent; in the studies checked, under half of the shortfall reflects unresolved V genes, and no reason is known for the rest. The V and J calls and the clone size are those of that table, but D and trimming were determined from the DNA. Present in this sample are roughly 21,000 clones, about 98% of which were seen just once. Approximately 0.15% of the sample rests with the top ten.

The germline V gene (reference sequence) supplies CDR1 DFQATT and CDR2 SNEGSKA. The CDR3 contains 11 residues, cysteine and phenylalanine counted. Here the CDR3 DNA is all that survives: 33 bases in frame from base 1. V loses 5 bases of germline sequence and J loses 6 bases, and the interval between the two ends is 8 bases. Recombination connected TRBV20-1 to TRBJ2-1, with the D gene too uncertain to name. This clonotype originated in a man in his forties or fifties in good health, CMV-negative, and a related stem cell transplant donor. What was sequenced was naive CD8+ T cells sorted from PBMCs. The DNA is TGCAGTGCTCCCCTCCCCAATGAGCAGTTCTTC. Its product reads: CSAPLPNEQFF.